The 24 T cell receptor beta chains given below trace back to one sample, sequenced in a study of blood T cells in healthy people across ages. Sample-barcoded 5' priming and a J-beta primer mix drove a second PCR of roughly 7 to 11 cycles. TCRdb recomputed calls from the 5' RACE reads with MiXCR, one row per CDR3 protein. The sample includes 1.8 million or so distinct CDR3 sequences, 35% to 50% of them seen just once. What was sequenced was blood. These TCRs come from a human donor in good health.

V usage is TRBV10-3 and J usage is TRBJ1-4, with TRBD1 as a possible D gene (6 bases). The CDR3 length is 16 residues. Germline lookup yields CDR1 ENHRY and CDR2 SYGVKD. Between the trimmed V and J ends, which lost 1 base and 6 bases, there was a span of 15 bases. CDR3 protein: CAISEFQGRRDEKLFF. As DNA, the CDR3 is TGTGCCATCAGTGAGTTTCAGGGGCGCCGAGATGAAAAACTGTTTTTT.

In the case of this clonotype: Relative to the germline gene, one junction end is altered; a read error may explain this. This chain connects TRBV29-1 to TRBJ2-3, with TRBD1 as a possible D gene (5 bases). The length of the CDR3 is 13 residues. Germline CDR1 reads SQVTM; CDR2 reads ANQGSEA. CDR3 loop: CSWGQTHTDTQYF. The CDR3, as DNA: TGCAGTTGGGGCCAGACCCACACAGATACACAGTATTTT.

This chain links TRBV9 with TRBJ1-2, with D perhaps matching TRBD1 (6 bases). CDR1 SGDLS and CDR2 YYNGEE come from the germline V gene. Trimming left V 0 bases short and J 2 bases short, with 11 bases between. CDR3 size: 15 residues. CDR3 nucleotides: TGTGCCAGCAGCGTAGGTAGGGGGATAAACTATGGCTACACCTTC. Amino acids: CASSVGRGINYGYTF.

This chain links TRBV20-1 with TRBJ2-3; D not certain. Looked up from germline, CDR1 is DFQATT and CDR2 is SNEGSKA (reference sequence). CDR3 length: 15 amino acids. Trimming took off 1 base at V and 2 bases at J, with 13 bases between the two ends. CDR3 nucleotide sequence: TGCAGTGCTAGAGGTCGCCCAGCGATCACAGATACGCAGTATTTT. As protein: CSARGRPAITDTQYF.

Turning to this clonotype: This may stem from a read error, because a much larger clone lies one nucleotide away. The CDR3, as DNA: TGTGCCAGCAGTTACTCGTTAGATACGCAGTATTTT. This codes for CASSYSLDTQYF. The chain couples TRBV6-5 to TRBJ2-3; D remains ambiguous. V lost 0 bases and J lost 5, with 3 bases in between. Germline CDR1 is MNHEY and CDR2 is SVGAGI. This CDR3 has 12 amino acids.

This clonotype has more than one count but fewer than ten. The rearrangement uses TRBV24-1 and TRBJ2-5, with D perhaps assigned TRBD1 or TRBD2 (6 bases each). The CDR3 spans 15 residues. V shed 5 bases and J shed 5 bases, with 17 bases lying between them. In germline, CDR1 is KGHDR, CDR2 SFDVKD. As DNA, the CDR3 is TGTGCCACCAGTGTCACGAGGGGGGCTGGGGAGACCCAGTACTTC. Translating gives CATSVTRGAGETQYF.

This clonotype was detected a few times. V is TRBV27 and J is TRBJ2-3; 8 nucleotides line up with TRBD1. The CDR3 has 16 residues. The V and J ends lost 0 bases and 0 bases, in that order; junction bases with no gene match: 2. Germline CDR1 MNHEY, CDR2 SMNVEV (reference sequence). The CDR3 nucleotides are TGTGCCAGCAGTTTATCAGGGACAGGAAGCACAGATACGCAGTATTTT. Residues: CASSLSGTGSTDTQYF.

The DNA for the CDR3 is TGCAGCGTTGAAAGCGAGACCTACGAGCAGTACTTC. It encodes CSVESETYEQYF. The chain carries TRBV29-1 and TRBJ2-7; D is unresolved. From germline, CDR1 is SQVTM and CDR2 ANQGSEA. The CDR3 has 12 residues. Trimming shortened V by 2 bases and J by 2 bases, and 7 bases separated the two germline ends.

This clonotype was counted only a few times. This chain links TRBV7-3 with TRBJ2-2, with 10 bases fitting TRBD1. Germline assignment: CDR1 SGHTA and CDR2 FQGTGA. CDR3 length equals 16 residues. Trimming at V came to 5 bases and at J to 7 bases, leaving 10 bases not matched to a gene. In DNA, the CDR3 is TGTGCCAGCAGCCCACGACAGGGGGCGCCGGTCGGGGAGCTGTTTTTT. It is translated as CASSPRQGAPVGELFF.

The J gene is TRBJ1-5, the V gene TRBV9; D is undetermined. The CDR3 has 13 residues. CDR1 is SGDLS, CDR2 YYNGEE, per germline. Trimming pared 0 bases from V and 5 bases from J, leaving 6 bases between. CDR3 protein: CASSVAPDQPQHF. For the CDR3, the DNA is TGTGCCAGCAGCGTAGCTCCCGATCAGCCCCAGCATTTT.

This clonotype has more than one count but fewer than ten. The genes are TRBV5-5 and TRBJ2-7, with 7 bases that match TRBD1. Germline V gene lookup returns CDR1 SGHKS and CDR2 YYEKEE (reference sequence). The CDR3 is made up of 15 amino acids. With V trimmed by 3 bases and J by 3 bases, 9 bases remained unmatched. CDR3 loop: CASSSNPDRSYEQYF. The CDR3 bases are TGTGCCAGCAGCTCGAACCCGGACAGGAGCTACGAGCAGTACTTC.

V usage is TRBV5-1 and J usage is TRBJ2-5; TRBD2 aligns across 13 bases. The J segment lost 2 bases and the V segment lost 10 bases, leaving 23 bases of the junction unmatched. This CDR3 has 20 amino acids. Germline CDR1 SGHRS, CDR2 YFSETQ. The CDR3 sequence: CASSGKRGLAGRIQQETQYF. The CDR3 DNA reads TGCGCCTCCTCGGGGAAGAGGGGACTAGCGGGGCGAATCCAACAAGAGACCCAGTACTTC.

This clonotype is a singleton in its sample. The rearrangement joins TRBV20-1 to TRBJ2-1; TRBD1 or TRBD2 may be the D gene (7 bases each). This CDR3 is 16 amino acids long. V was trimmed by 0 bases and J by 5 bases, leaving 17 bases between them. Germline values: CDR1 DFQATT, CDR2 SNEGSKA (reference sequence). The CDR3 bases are TGCAGTGCTAGAGATCCCAGGGGGGGGCCCCACAATGAGCAGTTCTTC. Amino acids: CSARDPRGGPHNEQFF.

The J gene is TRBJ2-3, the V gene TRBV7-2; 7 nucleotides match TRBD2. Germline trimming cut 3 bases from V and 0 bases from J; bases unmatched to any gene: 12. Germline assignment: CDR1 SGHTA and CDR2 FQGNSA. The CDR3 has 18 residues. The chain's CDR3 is CASSLQSGRGGSTDTQYF. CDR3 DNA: TGTGCCAGCAGCTTGCAAAGTGGGAGGGGCGGCAGCACAGATACGCAGTATTTT.

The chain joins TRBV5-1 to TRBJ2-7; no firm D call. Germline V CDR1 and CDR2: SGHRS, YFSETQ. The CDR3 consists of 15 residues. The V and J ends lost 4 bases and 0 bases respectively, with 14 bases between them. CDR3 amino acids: CASSRERIDSYEQYV. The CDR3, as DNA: TGCGCCAGCAGCAGAGAACGTATAGACTCCTACGAGCAGTACGTC.

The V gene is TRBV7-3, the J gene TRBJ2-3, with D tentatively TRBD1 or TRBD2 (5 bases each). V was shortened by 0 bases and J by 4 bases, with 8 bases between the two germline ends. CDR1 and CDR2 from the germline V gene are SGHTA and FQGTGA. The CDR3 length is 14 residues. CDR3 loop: CASSLTLGADTQYF. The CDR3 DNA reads TGTGCCAGCAGCTTAACTTTGGGGGCAGATACGCAGTATTTT.

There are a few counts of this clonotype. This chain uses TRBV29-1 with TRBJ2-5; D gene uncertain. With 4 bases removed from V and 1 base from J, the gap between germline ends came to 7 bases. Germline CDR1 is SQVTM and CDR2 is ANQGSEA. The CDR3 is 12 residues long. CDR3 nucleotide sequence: TGCAGCGTTGTAGATCCCCAAGAGACCCAGTACTTC. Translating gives CSVVDPQETQYF.

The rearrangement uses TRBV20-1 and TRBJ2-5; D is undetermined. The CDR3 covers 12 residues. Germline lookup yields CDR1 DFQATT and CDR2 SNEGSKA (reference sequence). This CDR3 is CSTEGAEETQYF. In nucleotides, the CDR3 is TGCAGCACGGAAGGCGCGGAGGAGACCCAGTACTTC.

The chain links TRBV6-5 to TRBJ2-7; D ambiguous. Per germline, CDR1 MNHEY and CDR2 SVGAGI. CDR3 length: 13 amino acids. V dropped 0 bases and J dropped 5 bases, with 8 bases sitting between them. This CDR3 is CASSYSSYDEQYF. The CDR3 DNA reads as TGTGCCAGCAGTTACTCGAGCTACGACGAGCAGTACTTC.

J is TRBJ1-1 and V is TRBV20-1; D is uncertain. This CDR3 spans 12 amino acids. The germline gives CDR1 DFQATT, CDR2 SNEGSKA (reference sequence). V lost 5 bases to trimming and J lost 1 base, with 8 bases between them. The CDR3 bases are TGCAGTGCTGAAGTACCGAACACTGAAGCTTTCTTT. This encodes CSAEVPNTEAFF.

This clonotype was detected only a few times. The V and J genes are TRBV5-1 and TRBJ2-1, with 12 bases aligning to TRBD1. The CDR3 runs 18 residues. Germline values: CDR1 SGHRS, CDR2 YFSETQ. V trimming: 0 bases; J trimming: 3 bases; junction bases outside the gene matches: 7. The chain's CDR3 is CASSLATGTGGFYNEQFF. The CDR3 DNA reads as TGCGCCAGCAGCTTGGCGACCGGGACAGGGGGCTTCTACAATGAGCAGTTCTTC.

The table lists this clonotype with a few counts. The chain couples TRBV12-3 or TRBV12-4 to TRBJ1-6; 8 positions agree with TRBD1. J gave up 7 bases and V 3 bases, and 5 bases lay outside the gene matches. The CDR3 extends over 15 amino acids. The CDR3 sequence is CASSLTDRGNSPLHF. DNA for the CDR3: TGTGCCAGCAGTTTGACTGACAGGGGCAATTCACCCCTCCACTTT.

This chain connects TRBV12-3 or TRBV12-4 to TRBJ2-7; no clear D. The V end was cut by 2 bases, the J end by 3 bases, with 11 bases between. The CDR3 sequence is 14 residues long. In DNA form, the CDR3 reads TGTGCCAGCAGTTTAAAAAATGAAGACTACGAGCAGTACTTC. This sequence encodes CASSLKNEDYEQYF.

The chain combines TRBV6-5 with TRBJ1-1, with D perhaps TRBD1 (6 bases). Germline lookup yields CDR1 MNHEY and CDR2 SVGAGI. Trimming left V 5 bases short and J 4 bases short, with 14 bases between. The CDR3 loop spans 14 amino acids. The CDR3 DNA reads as TGTGCCAGCAGTCCCCGGACAGACTCCACTGAAGCTTTCTTT. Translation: CASSPRTDSTEAFF.